The 18 T cell receptor beta chains reported below all come from one sample, sequenced in a study of blood T cell repertoires in COVID-19. TCRdb keeps only in-frame clones here, not all; method: immunoSEQ multiplex PCR. Among approximately 81,000 clones, roughly 86% were seen once, and the ten largest hold approximately 7.3%. Sequenced input: peripheral blood. All receptors derive from a human donor in a cohort sampled during active COVID-19.

This clone was recorded only once. The chain recombines TRBV21-1 with TRBJ1-5; no DNA check was done on the table's D call, TRBD1. TRBV21-1 is termed a pseudogene. This CDR3 is built from 17 residues. CDR3 sequence reads: CASSTITQGKSNQPQHF. The DNA of the CDR3 is TGTGCCAGCAGCACGATCACGCAGGGGAAGAGCAATCAGCCCCAGCATTTT.

V is TRBV9 and J is TRBJ2-2; D might be TRBD2 (6 bases). CDR3 length: 15 amino acids. V lost 3 bases to trimming and J lost 5 bases, with 14 bases between them. Germline lookup yields CDR1 SGDLS and CDR2 YYNGEE. CDR3 in DNA: TGTGCCAGCAGCGCACCTGGGGGGAGGACCGGGGAGCTGTTTTTT. Its protein is CASSAPGGRTGELFF.

The chain is built from TRBV3-1 (or the pseudogene TRBV3-2) and TRBJ1-3, with a possible D match to TRBD1 (6 bases). The CDR3 is 16 residues long. Germline CDR1 LGHDT, CDR2 YNNKEL (reference sequence). V lost 4 bases to trimming and J lost 3 bases, with 16 bases between them. The CDR3 sequence is CASSPTGIQLGNTIYF. The DNA for the CDR3 is TGTGCCAGCAGCCCCACAGGGATTCAGCTTGGAAACACCATATATTTT.

This rearrangement joins TRBV7-2 to TRBJ2-5, with 10 bases matching TRBD1. V trimming: 1 base; J trimming: 2 bases; junction bases outside the gene matches: 4. CDR3 length equals 16 residues. In germline, CDR1 is SGHTA, CDR2 FQGNSA. Here the CDR3 reads CASSLGTGGGQETQYF. Here the CDR3 DNA reads TGTGCCAGCAGCTTAGGGACAGGGGGTGGTCAAGAGACCCAGTACTTC.

This clone was picked up one time. The chain joins TRBV7-2 to TRBJ1-6; no clear D gene. The length of the CDR3 is 16 residues. V was pared by 1 base and J by 7 bases, with 14 bases between. Germline CDR1 and CDR2: SGHTA and FQGNSA. CDR3 bases: TGTGCCAGCAGCTTAGTGGACTCCCAAGGCAATTCACCCCTCCACTTT. Its protein is CASSLVDSQGNSPLHF.

The CDR3 sequence: CASSQDQGSNEKLFF. The DNA for the CDR3 is TGCGCCAGCAGCCAAGATCAGGGGTCTAATGAAAAACTGTTTTTT. The chain links TRBV4-3 to TRBJ1-4; D possibly corresponds to TRBD1 (6 bases). Germline CDR1 LGHNA, CDR2 YSLEER. Deletions cut 0 bases from V and 3 bases from J, with 8 bases between. This CDR3 has 15 amino acids.

The V call is TRBV5-1, the J call TRBJ2-5; D perhaps matches TRBD2 (5 bases). CDR3 length: 16 residues. Germline CDR1 and CDR2: SGHRS and YFSETQ. With 0 bases removed from V and 5 bases from J, the gap between germline ends came to 17 bases. The CDR3 here is CASSLDGPLAGETQYF. CDR3 DNA: TGCGCCAGCAGCTTGGATGGGCCCCTAGCTGGCGAGACCCAGTACTTC. The full variable domain, with the rest looked up from reference TRBV5-1 and TRBJ2-5, is KAGVTQTPRYLIKTRGQQVTLSCSPISGHRSVSWYQQTPGQGLQFLFEYFSETQRNKGNFPGRFSGRQFSNSRSEMNVSTLELGDSALYLCASSLDGPLAGETQYFGPGTRLLVL.

The chain employs TRBV27 and TRBJ1-5, with a weak D call TRBD1 (5 bases). Trimming took off 6 bases at V and 1 base at J, with 10 bases between the two ends. Germline loops: CDR1 MNHEY, CDR2 SMNVEV (reference sequence). The CDR3 has 14 amino acids. DNA for the CDR3: TGTGCCAGCAGACACAGGTCCAGCAATCAGCCCCAGCATTTT. It yields the protein CASRHRSSNQPQHF.

The chain carries TRBV18 and TRBJ1-3, with 9 bases fitting TRBD1. The ends lost 3 bases at V and 4 bases at J; junction bases unmatched: 10. CDR1 KGHSH and CDR2 LQKENI come from the germline V gene. The CDR3 is 17 residues long. The DNA for the CDR3 is TGTGCCAGCTCACCCTCCCGGGGACAGGGTTTCGGAAACACCATATATTTT. Translating gives CASSPSRGQGFGNTIYF.

The V call is TRBV9, the J call TRBJ2-6; 8 bases map to TRBD1. The CDR3 consists of 17 residues. With V trimmed by 4 bases and J by 0 bases, 6 bases remained unmatched. Germline V gives CDR1 SGDLS, CDR2 YYNGEE. Here the CDR3 DNA reads TGTGCCAGCAGCTCCAGGACAGGGACCTCTGGGGCCAACGTCCTGACTTTC. Its translation: CASSSRTGTSGANVLTF.

The V call is TRBV5-4, the J call TRBJ1-2, with a tentative D call TRBD1 (5 bases). The CDR3 runs to 14 residues. Trimming took off 4 bases at V and 6 bases at J, with 16 bases between the two ends. Germline CDR1 is SGHNT and CDR2 is YYREEE (reference sequence). CDR3 in amino acids: CASSIKDRNHGYTF. The CDR3 DNA sequence: TGTGCCAGCAGCATAAAAGACAGAAACCATGGCTACACCTTC. The full variable domain, completed using reference TRBV5-4 and TRBJ1-2, is ETGVTQSPTHLIKTRGQQVTLRCSSQSGHNTVSWYQQALGQGPQFIFQYYREEENGRGNFPPRFSGLQFPNYSSELNVNALELDDSALYLCASSIKDRNHGYTFGSGTRLTVV.

V usage is TRBV7-2 and J usage is TRBJ1-6, with 8 nucleotides matching TRBD1. The CDR3 consists of 14 residues. Trimming cost V 6 bases and J 17 bases; bases outside gene matches: 15. CDR1 is SGHTA and CDR2 is FQGNSA in the germline V gene. CDR3 sequence (DNA): TGTGCCAGCAGTGAGAATTTGGGACAGGCTGTAGTCCACTTT. Translation: CASSENLGQAVVHF.

The chain joins TRBV2 to TRBJ2-5, with 15 positions matching TRBD2. The CDR3 covers 18 residues. CDR1 is SNHLY and CDR2 is FYNNEI in the germline V gene. J gave up 2 bases and V 5 bases, and 9 bases lay outside the gene matches. CDR3 sequence (DNA): TGTGCCAGCAGTTCCGGGACTAGCGGGGGGCGGGAACAAGAGACCCAGTACTTC. Translating it yields CASSSGTSGGREQETQYF. Based on the CDR3 plus reference TRBV2 and TRBJ2-5, the full variable domain is EPEVTQTPSHQVTQMGQEVILRCVPISNHLYFYWYRQILGQKVEFLVSFYNNEISEKSEIFDDQFSVERPDGSNFTLKIRSTKLEDSAMYFCASSSGTSGGREQETQYFGPGTRLLVL.

This rearrangement joins TRBV12-3 or TRBV12-4 to TRBJ1-2, with D unclear. The CDR3 extends over 13 amino acids. The V gene lost 6 bases and the J gene lost 8 bases, with 16 bases spanning the gap. In nucleotides, the CDR3 is TGTGCCAGCAGCGAGAGCATCGTGGGCGGCTACACCTTC. Amino acids: CASSESIVGGYTF.

This sequence joins TRBV5-1 and TRBJ1-4; weak D call: TRBD1 (6 bases). V lost 1 base and J lost 8, with 12 bases in between. The CDR3 loop spans 14 amino acids. Germline V lookup: CDR1 SGHRS, CDR2 YFSETQ. CDR3 protein: CASSLLQGNEKLFF. The CDR3 DNA reads TGCGCCAGCAGCTTGTTACAGGGAAACGAAAAACTGTTTTTT. Using reference TRBV5-1 and TRBJ1-4 for the parts outside the CDR3, the full variable domain is KAGVTQTPRYLIKTRGQQVTLSCSPISGHRSVSWYQQTPGQGLQFLFEYFSETQRNKGNFPGRFSGRQFSNSRSEMNVSTLELGDSALYLCASSLLQGNEKLFFGSGTQLSVL.

The J gene is TRBJ2-7, the V gene TRBV29-1; 10 positions agree with TRBD1. The CDR3 runs to 13 residues. Germline V gives CDR1 SQVTM, CDR2 ANQGSEA. V lost 6 bases to trimming and J lost 6 bases; unmatched junction nucleotides: 8. CDR3 protein: CSVQGTGAVEQYF. The CDR3 DNA reads as TGCAGCGTCCAAGGGACAGGGGCGGTCGAGCAGTACTTC.

V and J are TRBV6-2 or TRBV6-3 and TRBJ2-3; 10 nucleotides agree with TRBD2. The V and J ends lost 2 bases and 0 bases, in that order; junction bases with no gene match: 11. The CDR3 is 19 amino acids. Germline assignment: CDR1 MNHEY and CDR2 SVGEGT. The CDR3 is CASSYPTSGWGLSTDTQYF. The CDR3 DNA sequence: TGTGCCAGCAGTTACCCGACTAGCGGGTGGGGCCTGAGCACAGATACGCAGTATTTT.

V is TRBV6-5 and J is TRBJ2-7; 8 bases align to TRBD1. CDR1 is MNHEY and CDR2 is SVGAGI in the germline V gene. This CDR3 region has 13 residues. V dropped 7 bases and J dropped 6; count of bases not matched to a gene: 8. CDR3 in DNA: TGTGCCAGCAACCGGGACAGGAGCGGCGAGCAGTACTTC. This sequence encodes CASNRDRSGEQYF.